The 15 T cell receptor beta chains below come from one sample, sequenced in a study of identical twins. TCRdb recomputed calls from the 5' RACE reads with MiXCR, one row per CDR3 protein. The sample lists 500,000 or so distinct CDR3 sequences, about 20% occurring once. These data also featured in a second study, about T cells expressing NK-cell markers.

The sample comprised CD4+ T cells sorted from blood. Receptors were obtained from a woman between 18 and 30 years old in good health.

J is TRBJ2-1 and V is TRBV27, with D possibly being TRBD2 (6 bases). Trimming left V 4 bases short and J 0 bases short, with 10 bases between. Germline V lookup: CDR1 MNHEY, CDR2 SMNVEV (reference sequence). The CDR3 has 15 amino acids. The CDR3 reads CASSSTTSSYNEQFF. The CDR3 bases are TGTGCCAGCAGTTCAACGACTAGCTCCTACAATGAGCAGTTCTTC.

This clonotype was counted many times. This chain links TRBV18 with TRBJ2-5, with 7 nucleotides matching TRBD2. This CDR3 comprises 13 residues. In germline, CDR1 is KGHSH, CDR2 LQKENI. With 8 bases clipped from V and 2 bases from J, the junction kept 5 bases outside the gene matches. The CDR3, as DNA: TGTGCCAGCAGCCCGGGACTACAAGAGACCCAGTACTTC. This translates into CASSPGLQETQYF.

This chain joins TRBV6-2 or TRBV6-3 and TRBJ2-1, with 9 positions matching TRBD2. This CDR3 is built from 22 residues. V trimming: 8 bases; J trimming: 5 bases; junction bases outside the gene matches: 31. Per germline, CDR1 MNHEY and CDR2 SVGEGT. The CDR3 DNA sequence: TGTGCCAGCGCCCCGATAGTAGTGGGACCCGGGGCGAAGCGGGGGGTCGACAATGAGCAGTTCTTC. It yields the protein CASAPIVVGPGAKRGVDNEQFF.

The chain links TRBV10-1 to TRBJ2-7, with a weak D call TRBD1 (6 bases). This CDR3 has 12 residues. The germline CDR1 and CDR2 sequences are WNHNN and SYGVQD (reference sequence). The CDR3 coding sequence is TGCGTCCCCAGGGGACCAGTCTACGAGCAGTACTTC. Its translation: CVPRGPVYEQYF.

This clonotype was recorded only once. In DNA, the CDR3 is TGCGCCAGCAGTCACGGCGGCGGGAGTCTCAATGAGCAGTTCTTC. As protein: CASSHGGGSLNEQFF. V usage is TRBV5-1 and J usage is TRBJ2-1, with 7 bases aligning to TRBD2. Germline V CDR1 and CDR2: SGHRS, YFSETQ. CDR3 length: 15 amino acids. With V trimmed by 5 bases and J by 6 bases, 11 bases remained unmatched.

The table lists this clonotype with a count of one. The chain couples TRBV6-5 to TRBJ2-3; D unclear. Trimming took off 10 bases at V and 6 bases at J, with 8 bases between the two ends. The CDR3 is 10 amino acids. Germline loops: CDR1 MNHEY, CDR2 SVGAGI. CDR3 loop: CATRSDTQYF. Here the CDR3 DNA reads TGTGCCACGCGTTCTGATACGCAGTATTTT.

This clonotype was seen only a few times. V and J are TRBV12-3 or TRBV12-4 and TRBJ1-5; a possible D gene is TRBD1 (5 bases). Trimming pared 6 bases from V and 5 bases from J, leaving 14 bases between. The CDR3 covers 14 residues. CDR3 sequence: CASRDIQGDQPQHF. CDR3 nucleotides: TGTGCCAGCAGGGACATCCAGGGCGATCAGCCCCAGCATTTT.

This clonotype was seen a few times. The chain employs TRBV12-3 or TRBV12-4 and TRBJ2-1; D gene uncertain. Between the trimmed V and J ends, which lost 6 bases and 6 bases, there was a span of 6 bases. The CDR3 consists of 11 residues. CDR3 region: CASSEINEQFF. The CDR3 nucleotides are TGTGCCAGCAGCGAGATCAATGAGCAGTTCTTC.

This clonotype came up many times. The chain has TRBV11-2 and TRBJ2-2; D is unclear. Trimming pared 1 base from V and 5 bases from J, leaving 11 bases between. Germline assignment: CDR1 SGHAT and CDR2 FQNNGV. This CDR3 is built from 15 residues. The CDR3 here is CASSLGIPGTGELFF. CDR3 DNA: TGTGCCAGCAGCTTAGGTATCCCCGGGACCGGGGAGCTGTTTTTT. Supplemented by reference TRBV11-2 and TRBJ2-2, the full variable domain reads EAGVAQSPRYKIIEKRQSVAFWCNPISGHATLYWYQQILGQGPKLLIQFQNNGVVDDSQLPKDRFSAERLKGVDSTLKIQPAKLEDSAVYLCASSLGIPGTGELFFGEGSRLTVL.

This clonotype showed up many times. The gene calls are TRBV12-3 or TRBV12-4 and TRBJ2-1, with 9 bases fitting TRBD1. This CDR3 contains 16 residues. V shed 6 bases and J 7 bases; nucleotides not matched to a gene: 13. DNA of the CDR3: TGTGCCAGCAGGCAAAAAGGTGGGACAGGGTTGAATGAGCAGTTCTTC. It encodes CASRQKGGTGLNEQFF.

This clonotype was detected only a few times. The V call is TRBV5-1, the J call TRBJ2-5; 10 nucleotides match TRBD1. Germline V gives CDR1 SGHRS, CDR2 YFSETQ. The CDR3 extends over 14 amino acids. The V and J ends lost 3 bases and 4 bases, in that order; junction bases with no gene match: 3. The CDR3 nucleotides are TGCGCCAGCAGCTCGACAGGGGGCAGAGAGACCCAGTACTTC. This sequence encodes CASSSTGGRETQYF.

The chain uses TRBV12-3 or TRBV12-4 and TRBJ1-1; D might be TRBD1 (5 bases). V gave up 0 bases and J gave up 6 bases, with 17 bases separating them. The CDR3 loop spans 16 amino acids. CDR3 sequence (DNA): TGTGCCAGCAGTTTAGCGGGTCGCCGGGGGGACGCTGAAGCTTTCTTT. Its translation is CASSLAGRRGDAEAFF.

This chain links TRBV11-2 with TRBJ2-5; 11 bases line up with TRBD2. V gave up 9 bases and J gave up 5 bases; unmatched junction bases: 2. The CDR3 runs 12 residues. Germline V gene lookup returns CDR1 SGHAT and CDR2 FQNNGV. CDR3 sequence reads: CASSGGAETQYF. The CDR3 DNA sequence: TGTGCCAGTAGCGGGGGGGCGGAGACCCAGTACTTC. Looking up the rest from reference TRBV11-2 and TRBJ2-5 gives the full variable domain: EAGVAQSPRYKIIEKRQSVAFWCNPISGHATLYWYQQILGQGPKLLIQFQNNGVVDDSQLPKDRFSAERLKGVDSTLKIQPAKLEDSAVYLCASSGGAETQYFGPGTRLLVL.

This clonotype was observed a few times. The chain uses TRBV20-1 and TRBJ2-3, with 7 bases identical to TRBD2. V shed 3 bases and J 1 base; nucleotides not matched to a gene: 4. CDR1 and CDR2 from the germline V gene are DFQATT and SNEGSKA (reference sequence). This CDR3 is 14 amino acids long. The CDR3 DNA reads as TGCAGTGCTAGCGGGAGCGGGGGCACAGATACGCAGTATTTT. Amino acids: CSASGSGGTDTQYF.

Only a few counts were recorded for this clonotype. The rearrangement links TRBV7-8 to TRBJ2-3; 7 bases agree with TRBD1. V shed 1 base and J 5 bases; nucleotides not matched to a gene: 6. This CDR3 contains 15 residues. CDR1 is SGHVS, CDR2 FQNEAQ, per germline. DNA for the CDR3: TGTGCCAGCAGCTTAGTGAGGGGGCATGGAGATACGCAGTATTTT. Translated: CASSLVRGHGDTQYF.